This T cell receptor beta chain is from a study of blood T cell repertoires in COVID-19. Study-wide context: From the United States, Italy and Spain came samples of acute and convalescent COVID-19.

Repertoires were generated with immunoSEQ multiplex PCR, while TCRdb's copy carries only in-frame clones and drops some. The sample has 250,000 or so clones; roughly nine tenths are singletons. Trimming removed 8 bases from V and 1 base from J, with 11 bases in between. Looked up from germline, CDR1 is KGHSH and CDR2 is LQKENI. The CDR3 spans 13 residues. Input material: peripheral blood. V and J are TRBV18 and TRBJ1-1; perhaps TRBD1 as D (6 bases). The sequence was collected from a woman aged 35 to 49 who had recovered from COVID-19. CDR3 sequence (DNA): TGTGCCAGCACCGGGACACAGAACACTGAAGCTTTCTTT. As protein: CASTGTQNTEAFF.